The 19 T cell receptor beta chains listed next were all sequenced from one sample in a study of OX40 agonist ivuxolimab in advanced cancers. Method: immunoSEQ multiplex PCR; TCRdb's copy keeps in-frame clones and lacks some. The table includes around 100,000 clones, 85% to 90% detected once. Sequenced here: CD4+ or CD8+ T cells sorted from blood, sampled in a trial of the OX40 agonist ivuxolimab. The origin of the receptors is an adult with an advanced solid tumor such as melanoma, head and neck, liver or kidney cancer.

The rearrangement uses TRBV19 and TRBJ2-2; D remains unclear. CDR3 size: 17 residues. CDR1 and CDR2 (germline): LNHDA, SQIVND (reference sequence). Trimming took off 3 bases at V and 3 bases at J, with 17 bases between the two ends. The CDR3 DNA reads TGTGCCAGTAGTATGAGATCCCCTAAGACTCACACCGGGGAGCTGTTTTTT. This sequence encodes CASSMRSPKTHTGELFF.

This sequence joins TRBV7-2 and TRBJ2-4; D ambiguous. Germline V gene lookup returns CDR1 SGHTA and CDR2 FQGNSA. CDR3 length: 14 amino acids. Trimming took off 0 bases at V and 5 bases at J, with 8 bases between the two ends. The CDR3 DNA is TGTGCCAGCAGCTTAGCGGGTATCCAAAACATTCAGTACTTC. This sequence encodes CASSLAGIQNIQYF.

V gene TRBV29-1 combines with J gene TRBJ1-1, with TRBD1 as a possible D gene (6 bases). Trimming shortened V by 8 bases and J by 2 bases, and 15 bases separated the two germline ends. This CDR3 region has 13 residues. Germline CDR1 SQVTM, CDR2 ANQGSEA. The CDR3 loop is CSTRGDGNTEAFF. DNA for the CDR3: TGCAGCACTAGGGGGGACGGTAACACTGAAGCTTTCTTT.

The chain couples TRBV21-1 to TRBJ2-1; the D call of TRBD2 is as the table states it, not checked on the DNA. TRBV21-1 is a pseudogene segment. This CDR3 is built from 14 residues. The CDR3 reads CASSKWGSGGPGFF. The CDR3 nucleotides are TGTGCCAGCAGCAAATGGGGTAGCGGGGGCCCGGGGTTCTTC.

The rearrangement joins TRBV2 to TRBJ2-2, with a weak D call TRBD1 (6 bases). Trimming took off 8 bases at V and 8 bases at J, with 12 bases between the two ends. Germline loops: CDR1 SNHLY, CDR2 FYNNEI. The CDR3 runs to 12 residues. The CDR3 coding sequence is TGTGCCAGCGCCCAAGACAGGGGGGAGCTGTTTTTT. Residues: CASAQDRGELFF. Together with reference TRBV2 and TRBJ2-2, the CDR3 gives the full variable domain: EPEVTQTPSHQVTQMGQEVILRCVPISNHLYFYWYRQILGQKVEFLVSFYNNEISEKSEIFDDQFSVERPDGSNFTLKIRSTKLEDSAMYFCASAQDRGELFFGEGSRLTVL.

The chain's CDR3 is CASSLKGSNQPQHF. The CDR3 bases are TGTGCCAGCAGCTTAAAGGGAAGCAATCAGCCCCAGCATTTT. The J gene is TRBJ1-5, the V gene TRBV7-3, with D hard to call. Per germline, CDR1 SGHTA and CDR2 FQGTGA. V lost 1 base and J 1 base, leaving 5 bases between the germline ends. This CDR3 region has 14 residues.

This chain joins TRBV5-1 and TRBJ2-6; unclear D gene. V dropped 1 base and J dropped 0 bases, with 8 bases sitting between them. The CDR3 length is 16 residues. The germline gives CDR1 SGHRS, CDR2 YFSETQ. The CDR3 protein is CASSLTESSGANVLTF. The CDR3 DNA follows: TGCGCCAGCAGCTTGACGGAAAGCTCTGGGGCCAACGTCCTGACTTTC.

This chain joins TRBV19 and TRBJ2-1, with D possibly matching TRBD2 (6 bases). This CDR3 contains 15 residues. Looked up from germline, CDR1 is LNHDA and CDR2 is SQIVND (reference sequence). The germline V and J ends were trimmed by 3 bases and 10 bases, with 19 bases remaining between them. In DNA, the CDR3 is TGTGCCAGTAGTATCGTGGGGGGAAAAATGTCGGAGCAGTTCTTC. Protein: CASSIVGGKMSEQFF.

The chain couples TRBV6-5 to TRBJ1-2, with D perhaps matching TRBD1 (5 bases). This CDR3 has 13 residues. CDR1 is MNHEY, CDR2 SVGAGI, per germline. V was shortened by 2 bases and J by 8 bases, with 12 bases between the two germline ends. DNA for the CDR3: TGTGCCAGCAGTTACATGCGGGGGGGAGGCTACACCTTC. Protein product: CASSYMRGGGYTF.

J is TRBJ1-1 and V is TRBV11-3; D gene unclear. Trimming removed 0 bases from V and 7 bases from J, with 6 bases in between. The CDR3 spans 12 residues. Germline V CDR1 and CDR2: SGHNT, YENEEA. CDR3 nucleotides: TGTGCCAGCAGCTTAGACGGAGGTGAAGCTTTCTTT. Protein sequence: CASSLDGGEAFF.

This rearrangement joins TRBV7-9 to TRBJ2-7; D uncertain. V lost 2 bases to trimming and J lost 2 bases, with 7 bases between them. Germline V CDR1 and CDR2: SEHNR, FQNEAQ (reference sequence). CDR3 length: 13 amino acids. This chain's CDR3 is CASSLQAPYEQYF. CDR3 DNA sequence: TGTGCCAGCAGCTTACAGGCCCCCTACGAGCAGTACTTC.

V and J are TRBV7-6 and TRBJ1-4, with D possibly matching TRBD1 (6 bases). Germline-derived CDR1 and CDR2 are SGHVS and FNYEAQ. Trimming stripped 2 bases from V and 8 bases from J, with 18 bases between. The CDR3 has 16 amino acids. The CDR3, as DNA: TGTGCCAGCAGCTTAAGTTCCAGGGGAGGAGACGAAAAACTGTTTTTT. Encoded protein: CASSLSSRGGDEKLFF.

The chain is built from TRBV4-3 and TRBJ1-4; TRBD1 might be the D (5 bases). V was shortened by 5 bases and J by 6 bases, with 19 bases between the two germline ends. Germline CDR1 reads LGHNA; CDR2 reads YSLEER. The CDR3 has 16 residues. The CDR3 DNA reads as TGCGCCAGCAGCGCATATGACGCCGGGGGGGATGAAAAACTGTTTTTT. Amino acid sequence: CASSAYDAGGDEKLFF.

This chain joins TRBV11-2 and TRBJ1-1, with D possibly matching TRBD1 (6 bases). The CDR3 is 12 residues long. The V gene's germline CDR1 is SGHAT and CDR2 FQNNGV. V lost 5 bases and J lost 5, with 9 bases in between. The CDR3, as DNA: TGTGCCAGCAGCAGGGGGTGGACTGAAGCTTTCTTT. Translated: CASSRGWTEAFF. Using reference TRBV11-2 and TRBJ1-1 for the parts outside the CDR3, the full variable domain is EAGVAQSPRYKIIEKRQSVAFWCNPISGHATLYWYQQILGQGPKLLIQFQNNGVVDDSQLPKDRFSAERLKGVDSTLKIQPAKLEDSAVYLCASSRGWTEAFFGQGTRLTVV.

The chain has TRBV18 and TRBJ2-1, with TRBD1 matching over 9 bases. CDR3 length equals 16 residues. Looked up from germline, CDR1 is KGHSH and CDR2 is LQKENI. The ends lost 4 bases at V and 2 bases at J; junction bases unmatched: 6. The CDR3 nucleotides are TGTGCCAGCTCACTGCCGGGACAGGGAACCTACAATGAGCAGTTCTTC. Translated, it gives CASSLPGQGTYNEQFF.

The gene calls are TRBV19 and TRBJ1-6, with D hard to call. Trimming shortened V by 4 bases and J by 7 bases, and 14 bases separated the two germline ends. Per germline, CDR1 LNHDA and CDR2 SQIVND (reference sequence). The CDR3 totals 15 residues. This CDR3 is CASSSRRGGNSPLHF. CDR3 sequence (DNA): TGTGCCAGTAGTAGTAGGAGAGGAGGAAATTCACCCCTCCACTTT.

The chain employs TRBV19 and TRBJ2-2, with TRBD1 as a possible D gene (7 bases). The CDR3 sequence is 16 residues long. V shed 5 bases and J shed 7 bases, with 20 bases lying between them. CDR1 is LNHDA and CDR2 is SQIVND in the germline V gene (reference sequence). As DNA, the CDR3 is TGTGCCAGTAGTGGAGGGACAGTTTCCATAGGCGGGGAGCTGTTTTTT. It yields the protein CASSGGTVSIGGELFF.

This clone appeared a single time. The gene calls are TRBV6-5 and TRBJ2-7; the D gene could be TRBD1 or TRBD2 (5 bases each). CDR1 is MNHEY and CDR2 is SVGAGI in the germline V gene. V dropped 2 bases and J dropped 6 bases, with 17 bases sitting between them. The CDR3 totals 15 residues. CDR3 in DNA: TGTGCCAGCAGTTACAAGTGGCAGGGAGTAGGCGAGCAGTACTTC. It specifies CASSYKWQGVGEQYF.

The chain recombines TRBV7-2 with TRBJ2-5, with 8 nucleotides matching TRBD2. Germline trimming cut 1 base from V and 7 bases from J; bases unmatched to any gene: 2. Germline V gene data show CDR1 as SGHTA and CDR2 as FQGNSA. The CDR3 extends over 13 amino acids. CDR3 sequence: CASSLDREGTQYF. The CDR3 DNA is TGTGCCAGCAGCTTAGACCGGGAGGGGACCCAGTACTTC.